The 30 T cell receptor beta chains given below trace back to one sample, sequenced in a study of blood T cell repertoires in COVID-19. Assay used: immunoSEQ multiplex PCR; TCRdb lists only in-frame clones, some missing. The sample has a few hundred thousand clones; approximately 90% are singletons. Sequencing was done on a sample of peripheral blood. The receptors here all came from a young man with acute or convalescent COVID-19.

This clone has more than one count but fewer than ten. This chain links TRBV28 with TRBJ2-7; D is ambiguous. Trimming shortened V by 2 bases and J by 8 bases, and 10 bases separated the two germline ends. The germline V gene encodes CDR1 MDHEN and CDR2 SYDVKM. The CDR3 sequence is 12 residues long. The CDR3 region is CASSLKARKQYF. In nucleotides, the CDR3 is TGTGCCAGCAGTTTAAAGGCTAGGAAGCAGTACTTC.

This sequence joins TRBV10-1 and TRBJ2-1; maybe TRBD2 (6 bases). CDR1 is WNHNN and CDR2 is SYGVQD in the germline V gene (reference sequence). V was cut by 2 bases and J by 7 bases, with 18 bases left in between. The CDR3 loop spans 16 amino acids. The CDR3 sequence is CASSEVEAGRKNEQFF. DNA of the CDR3: TGCGCCAGCAGTGAGGTAGAAGCGGGCAGAAAGAATGAGCAGTTCTTC.

The genes are TRBV12-3 or TRBV12-4 and TRBJ2-5, with D unclear. This CDR3 contains 10 residues. V shed 8 bases and J shed 5 bases, with 6 bases lying between them. The CDR3 DNA reads as TGTGCCAGCCCTTCGGAGACCCAGTACTTC. Translated, it gives CASPSETQYF.

The gene calls are TRBV5-8 and TRBJ1-2; the D is unclear. The CDR3 loop spans 11 amino acids. Per the germline V gene, CDR1 is SGHTS and CDR2 is YDEGEE. Trimming cost V 0 bases and J 7 bases, with 4 bases left between them. The CDR3 loop reads CASSLDSGYTF. CDR3 nucleotides: TGTGCCAGCAGCTTGGACTCTGGCTACACCTTC. Full variable domain (outside the CDR3, taken from reference TRBV5-8 and TRBJ1-2): EAGVTQSPTHLIKTRGQQATLRCSPISGHTSVYWYQQALGLGLQFLLWYDEGEERNRGNFPPRFSGRQFPNYSSELNVNALELEDSALYLCASSLDSGYTFGSGTRLTVV.

V usage is TRBV18 and J usage is TRBJ1-2; D unclear. CDR3 length: 17 residues. The germline V and J ends were trimmed by 6 bases and 4 bases, with 24 bases remaining between them. The germline gives CDR1 KGHSH, CDR2 LQKENI. CDR3 residues: CASSPEGGSTTFYGYTF. The CDR3, as DNA: TGTGCCAGCTCCCCCGAGGGAGGGTCGACTACATTCTATGGCTACACCTTC.

The rearrangement joins TRBV5-1 to TRBJ1-3, with D unclear. The germline gives CDR1 SGHRS, CDR2 YFSETQ. Trimming removed 0 bases from V and 9 bases from J, with 16 bases in between. The CDR3 length is 15 residues. In nucleotides, the CDR3 is TGCGCCAGCAGCTTGGCCGCGGGCAGAATGGCCACCATATATTTT. Its protein is CASSLAAGRMATIYF.

The rearrangement links TRBV5-4 to TRBJ1-1; D possibly corresponds to TRBD1 (6 bases). V gave up 2 bases and J gave up 4 bases, with 21 bases separating them. Looked up from germline, CDR1 is SGHNT and CDR2 is YYREEE (reference sequence). The CDR3 spans 17 residues. CDR3 amino acids: CASSLGRGTTLGTEAFF. In DNA, the CDR3 is TGTGCCAGCAGCTTAGGCAGGGGCACGACTTTGGGCACTGAAGCTTTCTTT.

The rearrangement uses TRBV4-1 and TRBJ1-5, with D maybe TRBD1 (6 bases). Per germline, CDR1 MGHRA and CDR2 YSYEKL. The CDR3 contains 16 residues. Between the trimmed V and J ends, which lost 2 bases and 6 bases, there was a span of 17 bases. DNA for the CDR3: TGCGCCAGCAGCCAATCGCATAACAGGGTGGGTCAGCCCCAGCATTTT. This gives the protein CASSQSHNRVGQPQHF.

This clone has a handful of counts. Different DNA sequences within this sample yield the same CDR3. This chain joins TRBV2 and TRBJ2-7; 15 bases are shared with TRBD2. V was pared by 6 bases and J by 6 bases, with 6 bases of the junction left unmatched. The CDR3 is made up of 15 amino acids. Germline CDR1 and CDR2: SNHLY and FYNNEI. The CDR3 protein is CASSARTSGGVEQYF. The CDR3 coding sequence is TGTGCCAGCAGCGCAAGGACTAGCGGGGGGGTCGAGCAGTACTTC.

J is TRBJ2-7 and V is TRBV6-5; 7 bases fit TRBD1. V gave up 6 bases and J gave up 6 bases; unmatched junction bases: 2. This CDR3 comprises 11 residues. Germline V lookup: CDR1 MNHEY, CDR2 SVGAGI. CDR3 loop: CASRTGTEQYF. CDR3 in DNA: TGTGCCAGCAGGACAGGGACCGAGCAGTACTTC.

In this sample, this clone turned up a few times. This sequence joins TRBV19 and TRBJ1-5; D possibly corresponds to TRBD1 (5 bases). V lost 3 bases and J 0 bases, leaving 15 bases between the germline ends. The CDR3 is made up of 17 amino acids. CDR1 and CDR2 (germline): LNHDA, SQIVND (reference sequence). CDR3 loop: CASSMFRTGYSNQPQHF. The CDR3 DNA is TGTGCCAGTAGTATGTTTCGTACAGGCTATAGCAATCAGCCCCAGCATTTT.

This rearrangement joins TRBV27 to TRBJ2-1, with D uncertain. CDR3 length: 13 amino acids. Deletions cut 4 bases from V and 9 bases from J, with 13 bases between. Germline V lookup: CDR1 MNHEY, CDR2 SMNVEV (reference sequence). The CDR3 bases are TGTGCCAGCAGTTCACACCCCTCCCTTGAGCAGTTCTTC. It specifies CASSSHPSLEQFF.

With respect to this clone: Other DNA sequences in the sample encode the same CDR3. V gene TRBV19 combines with J gene TRBJ1-1, with 7 bases that match TRBD1. CDR1 and CDR2 from the germline V gene are LNHDA and SQIVND (reference sequence). The CDR3 extends over 14 amino acids. Trimming removed 2 bases from V and 2 bases from J; junction bases left unmatched: 2. CDR3 sequence reads: CASSIQGGNTEAFF. In DNA, the CDR3 is TGTGCCAGTAGTATACAGGGGGGAAACACTGAAGCTTTCTTT.

This chain connects TRBV5-1 to TRBJ1-3, with 8 bases identical to TRBD1. The V and J ends lost 3 bases and 0 bases, in that order; junction bases with no gene match: 8. The CDR3 length is 17 residues. Germline CDR1 reads SGHRS; CDR2 reads YFSETQ. Here the CDR3 DNA reads TGCGCCAGCAGCTGGGGGGACAGGAAGAGCTCTGGAAACACCATATATTTT. As protein: CASSWGDRKSSGNTIYF.

The J gene is TRBJ1-1, the V gene TRBV9; D gene ambiguous. The V end lost 0 bases, the J end lost 4 bases, and 10 bases lay between the germline ends. The CDR3 has 14 amino acids. Per the germline V gene, CDR1 is SGDLS and CDR2 is YYNGEE. Here the CDR3 DNA reads TGTGCCAGCAGCGTAGAAGACATCAGCACTGAAGCTTTCTTT. Amino acid sequence: CASSVEDISTEAFF. Full variable domain (outside the CDR3, taken from reference TRBV9 and TRBJ1-1): DSGVTQTPKHLITATGQRVTLRCSPRSGDLSVYWYQQSLDQGLQFLIQYYNGEERAKGNILERFSAQQFPDLHSELNLSSLELGDSALYFCASSVEDISTEAFFGQGTRLTVV.

This clone was observed a few times. The J gene is TRBJ1-2, the V gene TRBV6-1; 11 nucleotides line up with TRBD1. Germline-derived CDR1 and CDR2 are MNHNS and SASEGT. CDR3 length: 17 amino acids. V was pared by 2 bases and J by 4 bases, with 9 bases of the junction left unmatched. CDR3 in amino acids: CASSESRTGGQSYGYTF. CDR3 sequence (DNA): TGTGCCAGCAGTGAATCTCGGACAGGGGGCCAGTCCTATGGCTACACCTTC.

This rearrangement joins TRBV19 to TRBJ2-2; D perhaps matches TRBD2 (6 bases). CDR1 is LNHDA and CDR2 is SQIVND in the germline V gene (reference sequence). The CDR3 extends over 17 amino acids. The germline V and J ends were trimmed by 3 bases and 3 bases, with 17 bases remaining between them. CDR3 loop: CASSIDLGGVDTGELFF. In nucleotides, the CDR3 is TGTGCCAGTAGTATTGATCTGGGGGGAGTGGACACCGGGGAGCTGTTTTTT.

This rearrangement joins TRBV19 to TRBJ2-7, with 10 bases matching TRBD2. The germline V gene has CDR1 LNHDA and CDR2 SQIVND (reference sequence). The CDR3 covers 14 residues. V trimming: 6 bases; J trimming: 7 bases; junction bases outside the gene matches: 9. CDR3 in amino acids: CASRLAGARGEQYF. For the CDR3, the DNA is TGTGCCAGTAGGCTAGCGGGGGCCCGGGGAGAGCAGTACTTC.

The chain is built from TRBV4-1 and TRBJ2-1; D unresolved. The CDR3 has 15 residues. The V and J ends lost 1 base and 6 bases respectively, with 13 bases between them. CDR1 and CDR2 (germline): MGHRA, YSYEKL. The CDR3 loop is CASSQVSTPGNEQFF. The CDR3 bases are TGCGCCAGCAGCCAAGTCTCAACTCCGGGCAATGAGCAGTTCTTC.

CDR3 loop: CASSPQGQSYGYTF. Here the CDR3 DNA reads TGTGCCAGCAGCCCGCAGGGACAGAGCTATGGCTACACCTTC. The gene calls are TRBV7-9 and TRBJ1-2, with 7 nucleotides matching TRBD1. Germline lookup yields CDR1 SEHNR and CDR2 FQNEAQ (reference sequence). Trimming cost V 5 bases and J 4 bases; bases outside gene matches: 7. The CDR3 runs 14 residues.

This clone was detected a few times. The rearrangement joins TRBV6-2 or TRBV6-3 to TRBJ1-2, with a possible D match to TRBD1 (5 bases). The CDR3 covers 13 residues. Germline V gene data show CDR1 as MNHEY and CDR2 as SVGEGT. Trimming left V 4 bases short and J 8 bases short, with 14 bases between. The CDR3 sequence: CASSSDTTRGYTF. The CDR3 coding sequence is TGTGCCAGCAGTTCGGACACCACTCGGGGCTACACCTTC.

V usage is TRBV10-1 and J usage is TRBJ2-2; 10 nucleotides line up with TRBD2. Germline values: CDR1 WNHNN, CDR2 SYGVQD (reference sequence). This CDR3 has 14 amino acids. J was trimmed by 5 bases and V by 6 bases; bases with no gene match: 3. The CDR3: CASRSGRGTGELFF. The CDR3 bases are TGCGCCAGCAGAAGCGGGAGGGGGACCGGGGAGCTGTTTTTT.

The rearrangement uses TRBV9 and TRBJ2-1, with TRBD1 as a possible D gene (6 bases). CDR1 is SGDLS, CDR2 YYNGEE, per germline. With 3 bases removed from V and 10 bases from J, the gap between germline ends came to 11 bases. This CDR3 is built from 12 residues. This chain's CDR3 is CASSATGREQFF. DNA for the CDR3: TGTGCCAGCAGCGCCACAGGGCGCGAGCAGTTCTTC.

The chain has TRBV20-1 and TRBJ1-1; possibly TRBD1 for D (6 bases). CDR3 length equals 13 residues. Germline-derived CDR1 and CDR2 are DFQATT and SNEGSKA (reference sequence). Trimming removed 3 bases from V and 4 bases from J, with 12 bases in between. The DNA of the CDR3 is TGCAGTGCTAGTTTGGGGGCTCGCACTGAAGCTTTCTTT. Translation gives CSASLGARTEAFF.

The chain is built from TRBV18 and TRBJ2-3, with TRBD1 identical over 9 bases. Trimming cost V 0 bases and J 6 bases; bases outside gene matches: 4. The CDR3 totals 15 residues. CDR1 and CDR2 (germline): KGHSH, LQKENI. The CDR3 coding sequence is TGTGCCAGCTCACCACCAACAGGGGGCGCGGATACGCAGTATTTT. It encodes CASSPPTGGADTQYF.

This sequence joins TRBV7-2 and TRBJ2-7; no clear D. CDR1 is SGHTA, CDR2 FQGNSA, per germline. V shed 2 bases and J shed 6 bases, with 11 bases lying between them. This CDR3 is built from 13 residues. CDR3 sequence reads: CASSLTPTGEQYF. Here the CDR3 DNA reads TGTGCCAGCAGCTTAACCCCGACGGGCGAGCAGTACTTC. The full variable domain, with the rest looked up from reference TRBV7-2 and TRBJ2-7, is GAGVSQSPSNKVTEKGKDVELRCDPISGHTALYWYRQSLGQGLEFLIYFQGNSAPDKSGLPSDRFSAERTGGSVSTLTIQRTQQEDSAVYLCASSLTPTGEQYFGPGTRLTVT.

This clone was detected only once. The chain recombines TRBV5-4 with TRBJ2-5; 7 bases match TRBD2. Germline loops: CDR1 SGHNT, CDR2 YYREEE (reference sequence). The CDR3 is 12 residues long. Germline trimming cut 5 bases from V and 7 bases from J; bases unmatched to any gene: 5. The CDR3 spells CASSSTGGTQYF. The CDR3 bases are TGTGCCAGCAGTTCAACGGGGGGGACCCAGTACTTC. Using reference TRBV5-4 and TRBJ2-5 for the parts outside the CDR3, the full variable domain is ETGVTQSPTHLIKTRGQQVTLRCSSQSGHNTVSWYQQALGQGPQFIFQYYREEENGRGNFPPRFSGLQFPNYSSELNVNALELDDSALYLCASSSTGGTQYFGPGTRLLVL.

CDR3 nucleotide sequence: TGTGCCAGCAGTTTTATCGGAAACACCATATATTTT. Protein sequence: CASSFIGNTIYF. This rearrangement joins TRBV12-3 or TRBV12-4 to TRBJ1-3, with D unclear. V shed 3 bases and J shed 4 bases, with 4 bases lying between them. This CDR3 has 12 residues.

This chain uses TRBV6-5 with TRBJ1-2; D is perhaps TRBD1 (5 bases). The CDR3 is made up of 12 amino acids. V shed 9 bases and J shed 1 base, with 9 bases lying between them. Germline CDR1 is MNHEY and CDR2 is SVGAGI. The CDR3 loop reads CASGGGNYGYTF. DNA for the CDR3: TGTGCCAGTGGGGGGGGTAACTATGGCTACACCTTC.

The V gene is TRBV3-1 (or the pseudogene TRBV3-2), the J gene TRBJ1-2, with D uncertain. CDR1 and CDR2 (germline): LGHDT, YNNKEL (reference sequence). The CDR3 runs 14 residues. V lost 4 bases and J 5 bases, leaving 14 bases between the germline ends. The CDR3 spells CASSRRQAQYGYTF. The CDR3 DNA reads as TGTGCCAGCAGCCGCCGTCAGGCACAGTATGGCTACACCTTC.